Following are 15 T cell receptor beta chains from one sample sequenced in a study of healthy donors' naive CD4 and CD8 T cells. A linear amplification protocol produced the TCR libraries from about 450 ng of total RNA. TCRdb analysed the reads with MiXCR anew, one entry per CDR3 protein. Here the sample spans roughly 200,000 distinct CDR3 sequences, around 80% being singletons. Input material: naive CD4+ and CD8+ T cells sorted from blood, pooled from several donors. Receptor source: a pool of human donors in good health; the sample pools cells from several healthy donors.

The chain has TRBV7-9 and TRBJ1-2; 7 bases match TRBD1. Trimming removed 5 bases from V and 8 bases from J; junction bases left unmatched: 8. The length of the CDR3 is 13 residues. Germline CDR1 and CDR2: SEHNR and FQNEAQ (reference sequence). CDR3: CASSGGQAGGYTF. CDR3 DNA sequence: TGTGCCAGCAGCGGAGGACAGGCTGGGGGCTACACCTTC.

This rearrangement joins TRBV6-2 or TRBV6-3 to TRBJ1-1, with D possibly TRBD1 on 5 matching bases. In germline, CDR1 is MNHEY, CDR2 SVGEGT. The CDR3 length is 14 residues. Trimming cost V 5 bases and J 1 base, with 11 bases left between them. CDR3 region: CASSRNRRNTEAFF. CDR3 in DNA: TGTGCCAGCAGTAGAAACAGGAGGAACACTGAAGCTTTCTTT.

This clonotype has just a few counts. The chain joins TRBV30 to TRBJ1-1; unclear D gene. This CDR3 comprises 11 residues. In germline, CDR1 is GTSNPN, CDR2 SVGIG (reference sequence). V was pared by 5 bases and J by 4 bases, with 8 bases between. CDR3 DNA: TGTGCCTGGGCACATGGCACTGAAGCTTTCTTT. As protein: CAWAHGTEAFF.

Written as DNA, the CDR3 is TGTGCCAGCAGCTTGTACCTGGCCGAAGCTTTCTTT. Residues: CASSLYLAEAFF. The rearrangement uses TRBV5-6 and TRBJ1-1; D remains ambiguous. Trimming shortened V by 1 base and J by 8 bases, and 9 bases separated the two germline ends. CDR1 and CDR2 (germline): SGHDT, YYEEEE. The CDR3 consists of 12 residues.

The V and J genes are TRBV12-3 or TRBV12-4 and TRBJ1-1, with D unclear. This CDR3 contains 13 residues. V dropped 5 bases and J dropped 0 bases, with 7 bases sitting between them. CDR3 in amino acids: CASSALVNTEAFF. DNA for the CDR3: TGTGCCAGCAGTGCGCTGGTGAACACTGAAGCTTTCTTT.

The V and J genes are TRBV10-3 and TRBJ2-7; the match to TRBD1 covers 10 bases. The CDR3 totals 16 residues. The V gene's germline CDR1 is ENHRY and CDR2 SYGVKD. Trimming at V came to 5 bases and at J to 2 bases, leaving 9 bases not matched to a gene. CDR3 nucleotide sequence: TGTGCCATCAGTTTCCCCGGGACAGGGGTCCCCTACGAGCAGTACTTC. Its protein product is CAISFPGTGVPYEQYF.

The chain has TRBV14 and TRBJ2-3; TRBD1 matches 7 bases. The ends lost 5 bases at V and 4 bases at J; junction bases unmatched: 12. CDR1 and CDR2 from the germline V gene are SGHDN and FVKESK. This CDR3 has 16 amino acids. The CDR3 DNA reads TGTGCCAGCAGCTTCCGGACAGGTCGGAGGCCAGATACGCAGTATTTT. Translation gives CASSFRTGRRPDTQYF.

This clonotype has a single count. The J gene is TRBJ1-5, the V gene TRBV28, with TRBD1 as a possible D gene (6 bases). The CDR3 runs to 14 residues. Trimming cost V 3 bases and J 5 bases, with 11 bases left between them. Germline lookup yields CDR1 MDHEN and CDR2 SYDVKM. The CDR3: CASSFYQGHQPQHF. The CDR3 nucleotides read TGTGCCAGCAGTTTTTATCAGGGGCATCAGCCCCAGCATTTT. Supplemented by reference TRBV28 and TRBJ1-5, the full variable domain reads DVKVTQSSRYLVKRTGEKVFLECVQDMDHENMFWYRQDPGLGLRLIYFSYDVKMKEKGDIPEGYSVSREKKERFSLILESASTNQTSMYLCASSFYQGHQPQHFGDGTRLSIL.

The rearrangement uses TRBV2 and TRBJ1-5; weak D call: TRBD1 (5 bases). Trimming stripped 6 bases from V and 5 bases from J, with 17 bases between. The CDR3 consists of 15 residues. Germline CDR1 and CDR2: SNHLY and FYNNEI. The CDR3 DNA reads as TGTGCCAGCAGGCATACACAGTGGGGGGATCAGCCCCAGCATTTT. This encodes CASRHTQWGDQPQHF.

The chain couples TRBV19 to TRBJ2-1; D is perhaps TRBD1 (6 bases). Trimming stripped 3 bases from V and 4 bases from J, with 13 bases between. The CDR3 runs to 15 residues. Per the germline V gene, CDR1 is LNHDA and CDR2 is SQIVND (reference sequence). The CDR3 region has the DNA TGTGCCAGTAGTATGAGTCAGGGGATTTACAATGAGCAGTTCTTC. As protein: CASSMSQGIYNEQFF. The whole variable domain, filled in from reference TRBV19 and TRBJ2-1, reads DGGITQSPKYLFRKEGQNVTLSCEQNLNHDAMYWYRQDPGQGLRLIYYSQIVNDFQKGDIAEGYSVSREKKESFPLTVTSAQKNPTAFYLCASSMSQGIYNEQFFGPGTRLTVL.

The chain joins TRBV20-1 to TRBJ2-1; 13 nucleotides align to TRBD2. V trimming: 2 bases; J trimming: 8 bases; junction bases outside the gene matches: 9. The length of the CDR3 is 16 residues. CDR1 is DFQATT, CDR2 SNEGSKA, per germline (reference sequence). DNA for the CDR3: TGCAGTGCTAGACCACTAGCGGGAGGGCAGTCCCATGAGCAGTTCTTC. Its translation: CSARPLAGGQSHEQFF.

This clonotype has a handful of counts. This chain connects TRBV29-1 to TRBJ2-7, with D unresolved. Germline CDR1 reads SQVTM; CDR2 reads ANQGSEA. V shed 5 bases and J shed 4 bases, with 12 bases lying between them. The CDR3 has 12 residues. As DNA, the CDR3 is TGCAGCGTTTCCCCCTCCGGATACGAGCAGTACTTC. Translated: CSVSPSGYEQYF.

This clonotype was counted between two and nine times. V gene TRBV6-5 combines with J gene TRBJ1-2, with D possibly being TRBD1 (6 bases). CDR3 length: 12 residues. Germline V gene lookup returns CDR1 MNHEY and CDR2 SVGAGI. Trimming pared 6 bases from V and 8 bases from J, leaving 13 bases between. The CDR3 region is CASSRQQGGYTF. In DNA, the CDR3 is TGTGCCAGCAGCCGCCAACAGGGAGGCTACACCTTC.

This clonotype was seen more than once but under ten times. CDR3 loop: CAISAPGTEAFF. The DNA for the CDR3 is TGTGCCATCAGTGCTCCGGGTACTGAAGCTTTCTTT. The chain recombines TRBV10-3 with TRBJ1-1; D remains unclear. The germline V gene has CDR1 ENHRY and CDR2 SYGVKD. Trimming pared 4 bases from V and 5 bases from J, leaving 8 bases between. The CDR3 loop spans 12 amino acids.

The sample holds a few counts of this clonotype. The gene calls are TRBV29-1 and TRBJ2-1; 7 nucleotides align to TRBD2. J lost 6 bases, V lost 3 bases, and 8 bases had no gene match. This CDR3 region has 14 residues. Germline V gene lookup returns CDR1 SQVTM and CDR2 ANQGSEA. This CDR3 reads CSVEGGDGPNEQFF. The CDR3 DNA reads as TGCAGCGTTGAGGGAGGGGACGGCCCCAATGAGCAGTTCTTC.